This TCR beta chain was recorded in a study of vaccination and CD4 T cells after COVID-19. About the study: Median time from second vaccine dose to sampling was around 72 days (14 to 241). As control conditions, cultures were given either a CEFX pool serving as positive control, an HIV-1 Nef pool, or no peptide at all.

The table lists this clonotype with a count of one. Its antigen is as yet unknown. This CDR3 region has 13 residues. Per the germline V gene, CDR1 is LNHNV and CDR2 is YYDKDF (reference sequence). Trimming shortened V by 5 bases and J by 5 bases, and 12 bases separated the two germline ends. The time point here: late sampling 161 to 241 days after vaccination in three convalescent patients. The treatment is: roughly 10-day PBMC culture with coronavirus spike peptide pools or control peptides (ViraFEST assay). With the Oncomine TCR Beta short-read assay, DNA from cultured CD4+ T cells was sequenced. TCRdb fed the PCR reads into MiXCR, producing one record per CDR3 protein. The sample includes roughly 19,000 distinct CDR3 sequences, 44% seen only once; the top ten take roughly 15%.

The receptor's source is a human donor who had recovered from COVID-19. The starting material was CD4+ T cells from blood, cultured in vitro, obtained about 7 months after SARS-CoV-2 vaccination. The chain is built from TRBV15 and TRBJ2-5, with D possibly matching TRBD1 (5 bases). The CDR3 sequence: CATSQGLVETQYF. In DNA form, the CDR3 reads TGTGCCACCAGCCAGGGATTGGTTGAGACCCAGTACTTC.